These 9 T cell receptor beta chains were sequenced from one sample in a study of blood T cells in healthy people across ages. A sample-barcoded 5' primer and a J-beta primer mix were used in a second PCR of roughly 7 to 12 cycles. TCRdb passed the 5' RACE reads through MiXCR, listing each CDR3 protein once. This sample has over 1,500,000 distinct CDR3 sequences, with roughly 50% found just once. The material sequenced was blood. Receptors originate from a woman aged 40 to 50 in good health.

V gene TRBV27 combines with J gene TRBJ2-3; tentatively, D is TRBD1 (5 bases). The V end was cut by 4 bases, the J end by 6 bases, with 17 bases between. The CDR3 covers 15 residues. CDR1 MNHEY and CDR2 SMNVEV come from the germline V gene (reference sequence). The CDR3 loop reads CASSYRPTTGDTQYF. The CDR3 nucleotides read TGTGCCAGCAGTTACAGGCCAACTACCGGGGATACGCAGTATTTT.

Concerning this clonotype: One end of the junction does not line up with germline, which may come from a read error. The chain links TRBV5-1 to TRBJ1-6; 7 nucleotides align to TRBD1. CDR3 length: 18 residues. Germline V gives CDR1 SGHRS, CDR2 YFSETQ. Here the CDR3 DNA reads TGCGCCAGCAGTTCGGGACAGCGGGAATTGGCCGCTTCTTCACCCCTCTACTTT. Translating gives CASSSGQRELAASSPLYF.

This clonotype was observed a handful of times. CDR3 in amino acids: CASRRSAYEQYF. The CDR3 nucleotides read TGTGCCAGCAGGAGGTCGGCCTACGAGCAGTACTTC. The genes are TRBV28 and TRBJ2-7, with D hard to call. V was shortened by 6 bases and J by 2 bases, with 8 bases between the two germline ends. Germline lookup yields CDR1 MDHEN and CDR2 SYDVKM. The length of the CDR3 is 12 residues.

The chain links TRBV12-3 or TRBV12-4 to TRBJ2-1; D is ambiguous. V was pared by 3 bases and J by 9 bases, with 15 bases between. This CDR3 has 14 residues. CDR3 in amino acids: CASSFLLDGVEQFF. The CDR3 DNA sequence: TGTGCCAGCAGTTTTCTCCTAGATGGGGTTGAGCAGTTCTTC.

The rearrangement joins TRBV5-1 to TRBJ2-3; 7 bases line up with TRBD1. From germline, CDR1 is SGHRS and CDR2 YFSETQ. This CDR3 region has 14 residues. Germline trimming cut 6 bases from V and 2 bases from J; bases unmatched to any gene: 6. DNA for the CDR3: TGCGCCAGCAACCCGGGACAGCTCACAGATACGCAGTATTTT. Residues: CASNPGQLTDTQYF.

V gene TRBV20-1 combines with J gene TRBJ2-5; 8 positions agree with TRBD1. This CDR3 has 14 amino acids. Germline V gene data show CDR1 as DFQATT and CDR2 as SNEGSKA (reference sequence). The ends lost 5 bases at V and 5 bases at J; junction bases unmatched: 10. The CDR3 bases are TGCAGTGCTCTCGGGACAGGAAGGGTGGAGACCCAGTACTTC. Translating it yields CSALGTGRVETQYF.

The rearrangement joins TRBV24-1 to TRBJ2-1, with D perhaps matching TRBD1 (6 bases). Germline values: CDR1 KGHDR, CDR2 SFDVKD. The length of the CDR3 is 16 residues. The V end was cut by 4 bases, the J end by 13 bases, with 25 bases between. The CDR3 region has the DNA TGTGCCACCAGTGACGCCCACGGGGCCCCAGGGGAGACCCAGTTCTTC. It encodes CATSDAHGAPGETQFF.

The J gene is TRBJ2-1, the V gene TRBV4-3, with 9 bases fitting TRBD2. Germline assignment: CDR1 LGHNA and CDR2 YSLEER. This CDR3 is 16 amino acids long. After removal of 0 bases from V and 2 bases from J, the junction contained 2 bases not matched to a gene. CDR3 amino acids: CASSQDQRGAYNEQFF. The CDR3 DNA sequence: TGCGCCAGCAGCCAAGATCAGCGGGGGGCCTACAATGAGCAGTTCTTC.

CDR3 nucleotide sequence: TGTGCCAGCAGTCCCTGGACAGGGACTAACGAGCAGTACTTC. It encodes CASSPWTGTNEQYF. The rearrangement uses TRBV6-1 and TRBJ2-7, with D possibly TRBD1 on 8 matching bases. Germline lookup yields CDR1 MNHNS and CDR2 SASEGT. The CDR3 is 14 amino acids. V was cut by 5 bases and J by 5 bases, with 16 bases left in between.